This record concerns one T cell receptor beta chain sequence. V shed 2 bases and J shed 4 bases, with 10 bases lying between them. The CDR3 has 14 amino acids. Germline-derived CDR1 and CDR2 are LGHNA and YSLEER. The data derive from a study of blood T cell repertoires in COVID-19. On the study more broadly: The United States, Italy and Spain were the sources of the acute and convalescent COVID-19 samples. PBMCs, B-cell-depleted T cells, or T cells provided the cDNA or gDNA that made up the material.

Authors' methods: Reference gene primer amplification gave nucleated cell count estimates. TCRdb's copy holds only in-frame clones and misses some; the assay was immunoSEQ multiplex PCR. V, J and clone size derive from that table, while D and trimming were established from the DNA sequence. This sample has approximately 120,000 clones, with roughly 80% found just once. The sequence was obtained from a human donor in a cohort sampled during active COVID-19. The sequenced material came from peripheral blood. This rearrangement joins TRBV4-3 to TRBJ2-3; D may be TRBD2 (5 bases). The CDR3 DNA reads TGCGCCAGCAGCCAACTAGCTTGGGCAGATACGCAGTATTTT. Amino acids: CASSQLAWADTQYF.